This T cell receptor (beta chain) was recovered during a study of molecular identifiers for immune sequencing clone quantification. Turning to the study itself: Four of five RNA aliquots from around 18,000 or 91,000 naive CD8 T cells were sequenced. Study conclusions and caveats: In CMV-specific effectors, clones above 20 copies held over 99% of molecules; naive, under 1%.

Listed TCR primers and previously described methods were used for bulk TCR libraries. TCRdb used MiXCR to reprocess the PCR reads, holding one entry per CDR3 protein. The data contain 40,000 or so distinct CDR3 sequences, 15% to 20% of them singletons. This clonotype was detected only a few times. Its specificity is not known. This may come from a read error, since a much larger clone is one base off. This CDR3 spans 14 amino acids. This receptor was obtained from a human donor in good health. Some libraries in this study had Jurkat cell RNA spiked in. The material sequenced was naive CD8+ T cells from blood, with Jurkat cell RNA spiked in. The subset was: FACS-sorted CD8+CD4-CCR7+CD45RA+ naive T cells. The chain is built from TRBV12-3 or TRBV12-4 and TRBJ2-3; a possible D gene is TRBD1 (5 bases). For the CDR3, the DNA is TGTGCCAGCAGGCCGCAGGGAAACACAGATACGCTGTATTTT. Translation gives CASRPQGNTDTLYF.